These 29 T cell receptor beta chains were all obtained from the same sample, sequenced in a study of blood T cell repertoires in COVID-19. Clones were sequenced by immunoSEQ multiplex PCR, and TCRdb holds only the in-frame ones, with some missing. In the table there are roughly 330,000 clones, approximately 90% of which are singletons. Input material: peripheral blood. The receptors derive from a woman aged 45 to 65 with active or convalescent COVID-19.

V is TRBV6-5 and J is TRBJ2-7; D is uncertain. The length of the CDR3 is 13 residues. Germline lookup yields CDR1 MNHEY and CDR2 SVGAGI. Trimming left V 0 bases short and J 4 bases short, with 7 bases between. The CDR3: CASSYSIQYEQYF. The CDR3 bases are TGTGCCAGCAGTTACTCGATCCAGTACGAGCAGTACTTC.

CDR3 DNA sequence: TGTGCCAGCAGCCAAGACTTCGCCAGGGCAGGCTACACCTTC. This codes for CASSQDFARAGYTF. The rearrangement links TRBV3-1 (or the pseudogene TRBV3-2) to TRBJ1-2, with D tentatively TRBD1 (5 bases). Trimming removed 0 bases at V and 8 bases at J, with 13 bases between. This CDR3 is built from 14 residues. CDR1 and CDR2 (germline): LGHDT, YNNKEL (reference sequence).

The chain links TRBV7-3 to TRBJ1-1, with D uncertain. The CDR3 loop spans 13 amino acids. The germline V gene has CDR1 SGHTA and CDR2 FQGTGA. V lost 1 base and J lost 1, with 4 bases in between. The DNA of the CDR3 is TGTGCCAGCAGCTTAAACAGGAACACTGAAGCTTTCTTT. This gives the protein CASSLNRNTEAFF.

This rearrangement joins TRBV7-8 to TRBJ1-2; D unclear. The CDR3 extends over 13 amino acids. The V and J ends lost 2 bases and 5 bases respectively, with 9 bases between them. Germline CDR1 and CDR2: SGHVS and FQNEAQ. The CDR3 sequence is CASSLSGEYGYTF. The DNA of the CDR3 is TGTGCCAGCAGCTTAAGCGGGGAGTATGGCTACACCTTC. The variable domain in full, completed from reference TRBV7-8 and TRBJ1-2, reads GAGVSQSPRYKVAKRGQDVALRCDPISGHVSLFWYQQALGQGPEFLTYFQNEAQLDKSGLPSDRFFAERPEGSVSTLKIQRTQQEDSAVYLCASSLSGEYGYTFGSGTRLTVV.

This chain joins TRBV11-2 and TRBJ2-5; D is perhaps TRBD1 (5 bases). The CDR3 contains 15 residues. Between the trimmed V and J ends, which lost 1 base and 5 bases, there was a span of 14 bases. Germline V gene data show CDR1 as SGHAT and CDR2 as FQNNGV. CDR3 DNA: TGTGCCAGCAGCTTAGTGGACAACCCAGGGGAGACCCAGTACTTC. This sequence encodes CASSLVDNPGETQYF.

To note about this clone: A read error may account for a junction end that differs from germline. The chain carries TRBV3-1 (or the pseudogene TRBV3-2) and TRBJ1-1, with a tentative D call TRBD1 (6 bases). CDR1 LGHDT and CDR2 YNNKEL come from the germline V gene (reference sequence). The CDR3 consists of 12 residues. As DNA, the CDR3 is TGCCCTACTACAGGGAAAAACACTGAAGCTTTCTTT. Its protein product is CPTTGKNTEAFF.

J is TRBJ1-2 and V is TRBV7-8, with 8 bases identical to TRBD1. The germline CDR1 and CDR2 sequences are SGHVS and FQNEAQ. J gave up 5 bases and V 5 bases, and 1 base lay outside the gene matches. CDR3 length: 12 amino acids. The CDR3 region is CASSRDRYGYTF. The CDR3 DNA reads TGTGCCAGCAGCCGGGACAGGTATGGCTACACCTTC.

This chain links TRBV18 with TRBJ2-5; 12 positions agree with TRBD2. The CDR3 extends over 17 amino acids. CDR1 is KGHSH, CDR2 LQKENI, per germline. J lost 6 bases, V lost 3 bases, and 11 bases had no gene match. As DNA, the CDR3 is TGTGCCAGCTCACCCCCGACTAGCGGGAGAGGGTTAAAGACCCAGTACTTC. It is translated as CASSPPTSGRGLKTQYF.

The J gene is TRBJ2-5, the V gene TRBV2; TRBD1 might be the D (7 bases). V lost 6 bases and J 5 bases, leaving 10 bases between the germline ends. Germline lookup yields CDR1 SNHLY and CDR2 FYNNEI. The CDR3 length is 12 residues. CDR3 nucleotide sequence: TGTGCCAGCAGCGCAGGGGGGGAGACCCAGTACTTC. As protein: CASSAGGETQYF.

This chain connects TRBV29-1 to TRBJ1-2; D unclear. Per the germline V gene, CDR1 is SQVTM and CDR2 is ANQGSEA. V lost 2 bases and J lost 2, with 6 bases in between. The CDR3 is 12 residues long. The DNA of the CDR3 is TGCAGCGTTGAATATAGAAACTATGGCTACACCTTC. Its protein is CSVEYRNYGYTF.

The chain joins TRBV7-2 to TRBJ2-5; maybe TRBD1 (6 bases). Between the trimmed V and J ends, which lost 2 bases and 5 bases, there was a span of 12 bases. The CDR3 is made up of 14 amino acids. Germline CDR1 is SGHTA and CDR2 is FQGNSA. Here the CDR3 DNA reads TGTGCCAGCAGCTTAACAGGGTTTGGGGAGACCCAGTACTTC. This translates into CASSLTGFGETQYF.

The V call is TRBV7-6, the J call TRBJ2-3, with 8 bases matching TRBD2. Germline CDR1 reads SGHVS; CDR2 reads FNYEAQ. The CDR3 is 13 residues long. The V gene end was trimmed by 11 bases and the J gene end by 3 bases; junction bases not matched to a gene: 7. The CDR3 protein is CASTGLATDTQYF. In DNA form, the CDR3 reads TGTGCCTCAACCGGACTAGCAACAGATACGCAGTATTTT.

CDR3 sequence reads: CASSPTGGAQPQHF. DNA for the CDR3: TGCGCCAGCAGCCCCACAGGGGGTGCTCAGCCCCAGCATTTT. This sequence joins TRBV4-3 and TRBJ1-5; 8 bases are a match to TRBD1. The CDR3 has 14 residues. Germline-derived CDR1 and CDR2 are LGHNA and YSLEER. V dropped 4 bases and J dropped 6; count of bases not matched to a gene: 5.

The V and J genes are TRBV4-3 and TRBJ2-1; TRBD1 matches at 10 bases. The V gene's germline CDR1 is LGHNA and CDR2 YSLEER. V shed 3 bases, J shed 12 bases, and the junction held 14 bases outside the gene matches. There are 16 residues in the CDR3. The CDR3 reads CASSQTGTGALQGQFF. The CDR3 region has the DNA TGCGCCAGCAGCCAGACCGGGACAGGGGCTTTACAAGGGCAGTTCTTC.

The J gene is TRBJ2-2, the V gene TRBV6-5; 10 nucleotides line up with TRBD2. The ends lost 5 bases at V and 0 bases at J; junction bases unmatched: 0. Per the germline V gene, CDR1 is MNHEY and CDR2 is SVGAGI. This CDR3 spans 15 amino acids. The CDR3 sequence is CASSTSGANTGELFF. CDR3 coding DNA: TGTGCCAGCAGTACTAGCGGGGCGAACACCGGGGAGCTGTTTTTT.

The rearrangement uses TRBV6-5 and TRBJ1-1; D gene ambiguous. The CDR3 has 11 residues. With 6 bases removed from V and 8 bases from J, the gap between germline ends came to 10 bases. Germline V lookup: CDR1 MNHEY, CDR2 SVGAGI. CDR3 DNA sequence: TGTGCCAGCAGCCGAAATCTAGAAGCTTTCTTT. This sequence encodes CASSRNLEAFF.

The chain couples TRBV27 to TRBJ2-3; 8 positions match TRBD2. V dropped 2 bases and J dropped 4; count of bases not matched to a gene: 5. CDR3 length: 15 residues. Germline-derived CDR1 and CDR2 are MNHEY and SMNVEV (reference sequence). CDR3 sequence (DNA): TGTGCCAGCAGTTTAGCCAGCGGGGGACCAGATACGCAGTATTTT. Translated: CASSLASGGPDTQYF.

This clone occurred a few times. The V gene is TRBV7-2, the J gene TRBJ2-7, with a tentative D call TRBD2 (7 bases). This CDR3 spans 17 amino acids. V lost 1 base, J lost 2 bases, and 18 bases lay in between. Germline V gives CDR1 SGHTA, CDR2 FQGNSA. CDR3 in amino acids: CASSLEGGLGRAYEQYF. CDR3 sequence (DNA): TGTGCCAGCAGCTTAGAGGGGGGGTTGGGACGAGCCTACGAGCAGTACTTC.

V gene TRBV11-2 combines with J gene TRBJ1-2; D call uncertain. The germline V and J ends were trimmed by 0 bases and 3 bases, with 14 bases remaining between them. The CDR3 is made up of 16 amino acids. CDR1 SGHAT and CDR2 FQNNGV come from the germline V gene. The CDR3, as DNA: TGTGCCAGCAGCTTAGATCGGGGAGGGTCCTACTATGGCTACACCTTC. Protein: CASSLDRGGSYYGYTF.

The chain is built from TRBV28 and TRBJ2-5; unclear D gene. Between the trimmed V and J ends, which lost 3 bases and 1 base, there was a span of 9 bases. The CDR3 is 14 amino acids. CDR1 is MDHEN and CDR2 is SYDVKM in the germline V gene. The chain's CDR3 is CASSFEAIQETQYF. The DNA for the CDR3 is TGTGCCAGCAGTTTTGAAGCAATCCAAGAGACCCAGTACTTC.

The rearrangement uses TRBV27 and TRBJ2-7, with D maybe TRBD2 (7 bases). CDR1 is MNHEY and CDR2 is SMNVEV in the germline V gene (reference sequence). This CDR3 has 14 residues. Trimming pared 6 bases from V and 5 bases from J, leaving 17 bases between. CDR3 coding DNA: TGTGCCAGCAGATTGGCGGGGGCGCGCGACGAGCAGTACTTC. It codes for CASRLAGARDEQYF.

V usage is TRBV6-7 and J usage is TRBJ2-5, with D possibly TRBD1 on 5 matching bases. TRBV6-7 is an open reading frame, and its role is uncertain. CDR3 length equals 14 residues. Trimming took off 5 bases at V and 1 base at J, with 11 bases between the two ends. The CDR3 DNA sequence: TGTGCCAGCAGTCCGACAGAACTCCAAGAGACCCAGTACTTC. As protein: CASSPTELQETQYF.

The rearrangement uses TRBV18 and TRBJ1-1, with D possibly being TRBD1 (6 bases). V gave up 1 base and J gave up 5 bases, with 17 bases separating them. Germline assignment: CDR1 KGHSH and CDR2 LQKENI. This CDR3 has 16 residues. The CDR3 is CASSPLRGTRGTEAFF. The CDR3 bases are TGTGCCAGCTCACCACTAAGGGGCACAAGGGGGACTGAAGCTTTCTTT.

The chain employs TRBV4-3 and TRBJ2-3; possible D gene TRBD1, 5 bases. CDR1 and CDR2 (germline): LGHNA, YSLEER. This CDR3 has 16 residues. The V and J ends lost 0 bases and 1 base respectively, with 11 bases between them. For the CDR3, the DNA is TGCGCCAGCAGCCAAGATCGGATCAGGGGCACAGATACGCAGTATTTT. Residues: CASSQDRIRGTDTQYF.

The chain combines TRBV5-4 with TRBJ1-1, with D hard to call. The CDR3 contains 15 residues. Trimming cost V 4 bases and J 4 bases, with 17 bases left between them. Germline V gene lookup returns CDR1 SGHNT and CDR2 YYREEE (reference sequence). The CDR3 is CASSPRRGGGTEAFF. DNA of the CDR3: TGTGCCAGCAGCCCCCGGCGGGGTGGCGGCACTGAAGCTTTCTTT.

V is TRBV7-6 and J is TRBJ2-1; TRBD1 aligns across 9 bases. This CDR3 has 15 amino acids. Trimming took 5 bases from V and 7 from J; bases not matched to a gene: 9. Germline CDR1 and CDR2: SGHVS and FNYEAQ. CDR3: CASSPTGGVLNEQFF. The CDR3, as DNA: TGTGCCAGCAGCCCAACAGGGGGCGTTTTAAATGAGCAGTTCTTC.

The gene calls are TRBV29-1 and TRBJ1-3; D remains unclear. The germline CDR1 and CDR2 sequences are SQVTM and ANQGSEA. Between the trimmed V and J ends, which lost 5 bases and 0 bases, there was a span of 8 bases. The CDR3 runs 13 residues. CDR3 sequence reads: CSVRHSSGNTIYF. The CDR3 DNA reads as TGCAGCGTTAGACATAGCTCTGGAAACACCATATATTTT.

This rearrangement joins TRBV7-9 to TRBJ2-2, with no clear D. V gave up 1 base and J gave up 4 bases, with 10 bases separating them. Germline V gene data show CDR1 as SEHNR and CDR2 as FQNEAQ (reference sequence). The CDR3 is 15 residues long. In DNA form, the CDR3 reads TGTGCCAGCAGCTTAGGGCTGGGCCCCACCGGGGAGCTGTTTTTT. Translation: CASSLGLGPTGELFF.

Regarding this clone: The identical CDR3 is also encoded by other nucleotide sequences in the sample. The rearrangement joins TRBV5-1 to TRBJ2-5; 10 bases fit TRBD1. Germline trimming cut 4 bases from V and 4 bases from J; bases unmatched to any gene: 7. This CDR3 contains 15 residues. The germline V gene has CDR1 SGHRS and CDR2 YFSETQ. CDR3: CASSPAGTGAETQYF. CDR3 DNA sequence: TGCGCCAGCAGCCCGGCAGGGACAGGGGCAGAGACCCAGTACTTC. The full variable domain, rest sourced from reference TRBV5-1 and TRBJ2-5, is KAGVTQTPRYLIKTRGQQVTLSCSPISGHRSVSWYQQTPGQGLQFLFEYFSETQRNKGNFPGRFSGRQFSNSRSEMNVSTLELGDSALYLCASSPAGTGAETQYFGPGTRLLVL.